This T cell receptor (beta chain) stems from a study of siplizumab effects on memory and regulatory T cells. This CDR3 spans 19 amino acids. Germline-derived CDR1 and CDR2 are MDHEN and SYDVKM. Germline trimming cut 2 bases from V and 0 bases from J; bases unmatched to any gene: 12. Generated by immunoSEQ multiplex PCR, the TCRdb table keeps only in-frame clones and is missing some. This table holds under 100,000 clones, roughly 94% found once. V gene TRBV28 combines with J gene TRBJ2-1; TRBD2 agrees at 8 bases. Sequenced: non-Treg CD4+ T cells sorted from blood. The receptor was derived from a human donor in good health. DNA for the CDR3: TGTGCCAGCAGTTTAGCGGGAGGAAGCCCGGTCAGCTCCTACAATGAGCAGTTCTTC. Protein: CASSLAGGSPVSSYNEQFF.